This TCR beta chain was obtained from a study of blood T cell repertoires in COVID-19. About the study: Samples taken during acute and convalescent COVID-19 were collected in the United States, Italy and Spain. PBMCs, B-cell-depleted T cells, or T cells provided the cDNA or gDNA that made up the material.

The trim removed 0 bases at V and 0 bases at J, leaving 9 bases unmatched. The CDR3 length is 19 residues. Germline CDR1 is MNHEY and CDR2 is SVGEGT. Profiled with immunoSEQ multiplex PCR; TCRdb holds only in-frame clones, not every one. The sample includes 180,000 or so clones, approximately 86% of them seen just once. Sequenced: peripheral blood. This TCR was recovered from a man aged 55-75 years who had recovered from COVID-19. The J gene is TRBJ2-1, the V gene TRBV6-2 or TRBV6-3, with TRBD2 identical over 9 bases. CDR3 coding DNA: TGTGCCAGCAGTTACTCGTCCAGCGGGGGGCCGAGCTCCTACAATGAGCAGTTCTTC. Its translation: CASSYSSSGGPSSYNEQFF.